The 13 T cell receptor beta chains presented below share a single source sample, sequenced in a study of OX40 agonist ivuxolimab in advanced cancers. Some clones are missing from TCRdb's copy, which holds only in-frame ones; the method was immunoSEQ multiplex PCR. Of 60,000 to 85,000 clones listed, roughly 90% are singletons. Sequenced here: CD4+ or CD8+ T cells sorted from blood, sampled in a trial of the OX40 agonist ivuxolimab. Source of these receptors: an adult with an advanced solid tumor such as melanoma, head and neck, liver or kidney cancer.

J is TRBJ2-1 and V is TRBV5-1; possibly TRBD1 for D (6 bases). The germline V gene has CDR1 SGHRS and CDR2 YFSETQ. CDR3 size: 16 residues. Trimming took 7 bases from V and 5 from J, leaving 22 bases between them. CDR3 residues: CASEPYPGTPNNEQFF. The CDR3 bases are TGCGCCAGCGAACCCTACCCCGGGACACCCAACAATGAGCAGTTCTTC.

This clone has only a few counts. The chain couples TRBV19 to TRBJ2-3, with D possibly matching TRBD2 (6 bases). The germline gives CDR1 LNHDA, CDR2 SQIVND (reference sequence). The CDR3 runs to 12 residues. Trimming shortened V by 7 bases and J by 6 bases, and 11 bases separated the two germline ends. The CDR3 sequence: CASKEGTDTQYF. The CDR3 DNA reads TGTGCCAGTAAGGAGGGAACGGATACGCAGTATTTT.

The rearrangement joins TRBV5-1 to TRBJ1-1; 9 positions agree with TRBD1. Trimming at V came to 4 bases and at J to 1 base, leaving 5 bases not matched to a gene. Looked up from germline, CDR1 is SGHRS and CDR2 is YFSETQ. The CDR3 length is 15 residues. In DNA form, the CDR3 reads TGCGCCAGCAGCCGTATGACAGGGGGGAACACTGAAGCTTTCTTT. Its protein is CASSRMTGGNTEAFF.

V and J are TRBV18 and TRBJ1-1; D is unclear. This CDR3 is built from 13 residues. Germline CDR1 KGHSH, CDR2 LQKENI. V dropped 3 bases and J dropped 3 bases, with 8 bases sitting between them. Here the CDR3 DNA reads TGTGCCAGCTCACCGAACCGGGACACTGAAGCTTTCTTT. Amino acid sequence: CASSPNRDTEAFF.

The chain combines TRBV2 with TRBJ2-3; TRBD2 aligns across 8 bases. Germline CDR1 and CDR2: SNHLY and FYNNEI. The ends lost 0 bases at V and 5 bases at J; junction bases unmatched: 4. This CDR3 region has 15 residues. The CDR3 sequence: CASSEASTSEDTQYF. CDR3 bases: TGTGCCAGCAGTGAAGCATCGACTAGCGAAGATACGCAGTATTTT.

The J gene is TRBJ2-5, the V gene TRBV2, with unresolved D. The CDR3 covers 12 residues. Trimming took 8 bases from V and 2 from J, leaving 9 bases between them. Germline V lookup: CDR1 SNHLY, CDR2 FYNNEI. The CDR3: CASAGLQETQYF. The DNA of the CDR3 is TGTGCCAGCGCCGGGCTACAAGAGACCCAGTACTTC.

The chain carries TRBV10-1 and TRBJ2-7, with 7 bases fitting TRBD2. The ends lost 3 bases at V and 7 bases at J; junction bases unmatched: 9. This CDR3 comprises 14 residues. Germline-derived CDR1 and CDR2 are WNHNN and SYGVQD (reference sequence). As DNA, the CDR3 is TGCGCCAGCAGTGAAGGCGGGCGCGGGGGAGAGCAGTACTTC. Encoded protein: CASSEGGRGGEQYF.

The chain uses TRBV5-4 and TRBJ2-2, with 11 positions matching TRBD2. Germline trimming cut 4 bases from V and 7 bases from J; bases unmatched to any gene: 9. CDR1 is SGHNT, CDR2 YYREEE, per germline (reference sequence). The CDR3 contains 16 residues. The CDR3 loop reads CASSMTSGTFFGELFF. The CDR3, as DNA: TGTGCCAGCAGCATGACTAGCGGGACCTTTTTCGGGGAGCTGTTTTTT.

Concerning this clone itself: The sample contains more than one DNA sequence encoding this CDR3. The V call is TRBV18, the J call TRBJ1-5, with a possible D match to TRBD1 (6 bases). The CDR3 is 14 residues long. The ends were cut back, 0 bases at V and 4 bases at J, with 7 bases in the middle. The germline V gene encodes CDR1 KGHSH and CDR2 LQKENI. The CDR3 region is CASSPPGGNQPQHF. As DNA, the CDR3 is TGTGCCAGCTCACCACCAGGGGGAAATCAGCCCCAGCATTTT.

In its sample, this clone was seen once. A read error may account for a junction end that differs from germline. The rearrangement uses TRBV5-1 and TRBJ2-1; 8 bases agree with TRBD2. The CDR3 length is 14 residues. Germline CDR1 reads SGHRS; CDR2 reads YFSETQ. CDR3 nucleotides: TGCGCCAGCAGCCCAGCGACAGAAGGTACTAGCGGCATCTTC. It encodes CASSPATEGTSGIF.

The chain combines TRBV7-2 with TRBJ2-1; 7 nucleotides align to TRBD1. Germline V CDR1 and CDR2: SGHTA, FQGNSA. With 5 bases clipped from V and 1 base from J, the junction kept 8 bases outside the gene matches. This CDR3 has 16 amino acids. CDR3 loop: CASSETGDPSYNEQFF. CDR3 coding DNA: TGTGCCAGCAGCGAAACAGGGGACCCGTCCTACAATGAGCAGTTCTTC.

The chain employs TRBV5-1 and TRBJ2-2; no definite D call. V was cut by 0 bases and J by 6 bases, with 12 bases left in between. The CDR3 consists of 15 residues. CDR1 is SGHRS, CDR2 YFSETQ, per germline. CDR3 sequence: CASSLALVGSGELFF. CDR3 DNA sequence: TGCGCCAGCAGCTTGGCCTTGGTAGGGTCCGGGGAGCTGTTTTTT.

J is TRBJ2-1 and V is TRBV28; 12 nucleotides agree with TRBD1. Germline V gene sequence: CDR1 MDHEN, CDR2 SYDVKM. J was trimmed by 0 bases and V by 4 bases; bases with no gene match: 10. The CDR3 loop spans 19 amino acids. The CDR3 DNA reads TGTGCCAGCAGTTCCCCGGGACAGGGGGCCCGTAGCTCCTACAATGAGCAGTTCTTC. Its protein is CASSSPGQGARSSYNEQFF.